These T cell receptor beta chains were read from a single sample in a study of OX40 agonist ivuxolimab in advanced cancers. Method: immunoSEQ multiplex PCR; TCRdb's copy keeps in-frame clones and lacks some. The sample has some 99,000 clones, roughly 87% seen once. Sample: CD4+ or CD8+ T cells sorted from blood, taken in a trial of the OX40 agonist ivuxolimab. The receptors here all came from an adult with an advanced solid tumor such as melanoma, head and neck, liver or kidney cancer. CDR3s include the opening cysteine and the closing phenylalanine or tryptophan. The D gene is left open where the match is weak. Some rows mark clone size as missing; the rest say once, few, many or name a class of expanded clone.

j_gene: TRBJ2-2
d_gene: .
v_gene: TRBV2
abundance: .
CDR3nt: TGTGCCAGTCAGAGCACCGGGGAGCTGTTTTTT
CDR3aa: CASQSTGELFF

j_gene: TRBJ2-4
d_gene: .
v_gene: TRBV18
abundance: .
CDR3nt: TGTGCCAGCTCACTCGGCCTCGGAGGACGGAACATTCAGTACTTC
CDR3aa: CASSLGLGGRNIQYF

j_gene: TRBJ2-7
d_gene: .
v_gene: TRBV10-1
abundance: .
CDR3nt: TGCGCCAGCAGTGAGTCCACCGTGGACGAGCAGTACTTC
CDR3aa: CASSESTVDEQYF

j_gene: TRBJ2-3
d_gene: TRBD1
v_gene: TRBV11-3
abundance: .
CDR3nt: TGTGCCAGCAGCTTTTGGACAGGGGCTTTGGGCACAGATACGCAGTATTTT
CDR3aa: CASSFWTGALGTDTQYF

j_gene: TRBJ2-2
d_gene: .
v_gene: TRBV4-2
abundance: .
CDR3nt: TGTGCCAGCAGCCAAGCAGGGGCAGGGGAACGGTCGGGGGCCGGGGAGCTGTTTTTT
CDR3aa: CASSQAGAGERSGAGELFF

j_gene: TRBJ1-3
d_gene: .
v_gene: TRBV6-1
abundance: .
CDR3nt: TGTGCCAGCACTGACAGGTTCTCTGGAAACACCATATATTTT
CDR3aa: CASTDRFSGNTIYF

j_gene: TRBJ1-6
d_gene: .
v_gene: TRBV4-2
abundance: .
CDR3nt: TGTGCCAGCAGCCAAGATCAATCGGCAGGGTGGGCTTCACCCCTCCACTTT
CDR3aa: CASSQDQSAGWASPLHF

j_gene: TRBJ2-2
d_gene: TRBD1
v_gene: TRBV7-9
abundance: .
CDR3nt: TGTGCCAGCCCATATGAAGGGACAGGGAGCCTCACCGGGGAGCTGTTTTTT
CDR3aa: CASPYEGTGSLTGELFF

j_gene: TRBJ2-1
d_gene: .
v_gene: TRBV5-4
abundance: once
CDR3nt: TGTGCCAGCAGCACTTCGACCTACAATGAGCAGTTCTTC
CDR3aa: CASSTSTYNEQFF

j_gene: TRBJ2-1
d_gene: .
v_gene: TRBV4-3
abundance: once
CDR3nt: TGCGCCAGCAGCCAAGGGAGGAGAGGGGACAATGAGCAGTTCTTC
CDR3aa: CASSQGRRGDNEQFF

j_gene: TRBJ1-2
d_gene: .
v_gene: TRBV6-5
abundance: .
CDR3nt: TGTGCCAGCAGTTTTTCTGATGGCTACACCTTC
CDR3aa: CASSFSDGYTF

j_gene: TRBJ2-1
d_gene: TRBD1
v_gene: TRBV5-1
abundance: .
CDR3nt: TGCGCCAGCAGTCAGCGACAGGGGGCCGGCAATGAGCAGTTCTTC
CDR3aa: CASSQRQGAGNEQFF

j_gene: TRBJ2-2
d_gene: TRBD2
v_gene: TRBV9
abundance: .
CDR3nt: TGTGCCAGCAGCCCCCGGGACGGGGGGTCTATGACCGGGGAGCTGTTTTTT
CDR3aa: CASSPRDGGSMTGELFF

j_gene: TRBJ2-5
d_gene: TRBD2
v_gene: TRBV19
abundance: .
CDR3nt: TGTGCCAGTAGAAGACTAGCCAGCCAAGAGACCCAGTACTTC
CDR3aa: CASRRLASQETQYF

j_gene: TRBJ2-5
d_gene: .
v_gene: TRBV2
abundance: once
CDR3nt: TGTGCCAGCAGTGGGGCCGATGGGGGGACCCAGTACTTC
CDR3aa: CASSGADGGTQYF

j_gene: TRBJ2-1
d_gene: TRBD2
v_gene: TRBV19
abundance: .
CDR3nt: TGTGCCAGTAGTAGGACTAGCGGGGGGGCCGATGAGCAGTTCTTC
CDR3aa: CASSRTSGGADEQFF

j_gene: TRBJ2-1
d_gene: .
v_gene: TRBV2
abundance: .
CDR3nt: TGTGCCAGCAGTGAATTGGTGGCAACGCAAGAGCAGTTCTTC
CDR3aa: CASSELVATQEQFF

j_gene: TRBJ2-1
d_gene: .
v_gene: TRBV5-1
abundance: .
CDR3nt: TGCGCCAGCAGCTTCACGGGCAGCTCCTACAATGAGCAGTTCTTC
CDR3aa: CASSFTGSSYNEQFF

j_gene: TRBJ1-1
d_gene: .
v_gene: TRBV11-2
abundance: .
CDR3nt: TGTGCCAGCAGCCTAGTAGGGGCCGTTGGGAACACTGAAGCTTTCTTT
CDR3aa: CASSLVGAVGNTEAFF

j_gene: TRBJ1-2
d_gene: .
v_gene: TRBV6-1
abundance: .
CDR3nt: TGTGCCAGCAGTGGACCCTTGGGCTTCGTTGGCTACACCTTC
CDR3aa: CASSGPLGFVGYTF

j_gene: TRBJ1-4
d_gene: .
v_gene: TRBV5-4
abundance: .
CDR3nt: TGTGCCAGCAGCCGGGGGACGGAGGGGGAAAAACTGTTTTTT
CDR3aa: CASSRGTEGEKLFF

j_gene: TRBJ1-2
d_gene: .
v_gene: TRBV7-9
abundance: .
CDR3nt: TGTGCCAGCAGCCATCCCCAAGGGCTTTATGGCTACACCTTC
CDR3aa: CASSHPQGLYGYTF

j_gene: TRBJ2-3
d_gene: TRBD2
v_gene: TRBV23-1
abundance: .
CDR3nt: TGCGCCAGCAGTCAATCGTCGCTTCTAGCGGACGCCCCGTCAGATACGCAGTATTTT
CDR3aa: CASSQSSLLADAPSDTQYF